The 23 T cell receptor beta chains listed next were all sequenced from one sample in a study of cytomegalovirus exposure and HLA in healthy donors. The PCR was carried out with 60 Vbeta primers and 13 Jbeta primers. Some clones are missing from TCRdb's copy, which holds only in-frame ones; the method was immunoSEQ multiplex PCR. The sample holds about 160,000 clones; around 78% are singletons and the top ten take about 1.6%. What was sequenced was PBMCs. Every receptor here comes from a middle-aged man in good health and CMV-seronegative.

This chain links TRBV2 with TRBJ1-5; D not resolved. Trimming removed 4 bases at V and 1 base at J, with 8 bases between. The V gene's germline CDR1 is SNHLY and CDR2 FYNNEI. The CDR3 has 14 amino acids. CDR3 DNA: TGTGCCAGCAGTGCGGCGGGGAGCAATCAGCCCCAGCATTTT. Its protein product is CASSAAGSNQPQHF. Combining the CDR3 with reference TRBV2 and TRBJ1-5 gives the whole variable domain EPEVTQTPSHQVTQMGQEVILRCVPISNHLYFYWYRQILGQKVEFLVSFYNNEISEKSEIFDDQFSVERPDGSNFTLKIRSTKLEDSAMYFCASSAAGSNQPQHFGDGTRLSIL.

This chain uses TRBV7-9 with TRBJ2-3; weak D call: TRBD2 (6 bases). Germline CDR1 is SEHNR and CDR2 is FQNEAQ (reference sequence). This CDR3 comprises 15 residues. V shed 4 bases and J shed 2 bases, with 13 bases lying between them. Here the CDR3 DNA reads TGTGCCAGCAGCTCGTTAGCGGAGTCCACAGATACGCAGTATTTT. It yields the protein CASSSLAESTDTQYF.

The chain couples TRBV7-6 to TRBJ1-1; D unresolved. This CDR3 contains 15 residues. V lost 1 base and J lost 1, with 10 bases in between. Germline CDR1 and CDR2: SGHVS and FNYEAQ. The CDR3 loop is CASSLGGPPNTEAFF. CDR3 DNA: TGTGCCAGCAGCTTAGGAGGGCCACCGAACACTGAAGCTTTCTTT. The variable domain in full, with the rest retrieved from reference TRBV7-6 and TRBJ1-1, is GAGVSQSPRYKVTKRGQDVALRCDPISGHVSLYWYRQALGQGPEFLTYFNYEAQQDKSGLPNDRFSAERPEGSISTLTIQRTEQRDSAMYRCASSLGGPPNTEAFFGQGTRLTVV.

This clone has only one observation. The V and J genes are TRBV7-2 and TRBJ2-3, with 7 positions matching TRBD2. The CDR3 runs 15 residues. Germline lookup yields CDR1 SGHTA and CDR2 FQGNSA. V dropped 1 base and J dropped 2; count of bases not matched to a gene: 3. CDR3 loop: CASSLGLAYTDTQYF. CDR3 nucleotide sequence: TGTGCCAGCAGCTTAGGACTAGCATACACAGATACGCAGTATTTT.

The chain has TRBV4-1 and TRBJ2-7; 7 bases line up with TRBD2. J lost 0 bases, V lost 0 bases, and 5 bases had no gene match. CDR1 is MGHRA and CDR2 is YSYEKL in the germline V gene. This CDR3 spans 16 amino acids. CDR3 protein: CASSQDRRGGSYEQYF. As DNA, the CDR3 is TGCGCCAGCAGCCAAGATCGGCGCGGGGGCTCCTACGAGCAGTACTTC.

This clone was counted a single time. Here the CDR3 DNA reads TGTGCCAGCACGGGGAGGATTGGAATGAACACTGAAGCTTTCTTT. Protein product: CASTGRIGMNTEAFF. This chain connects TRBV7-9 to TRBJ1-1; D gene uncertain. The CDR3 sequence is 15 residues long. Germline CDR1 reads SEHNR; CDR2 reads FQNEAQ (reference sequence). Trimming removed 7 bases from V and 0 bases from J, with 15 bases in between.

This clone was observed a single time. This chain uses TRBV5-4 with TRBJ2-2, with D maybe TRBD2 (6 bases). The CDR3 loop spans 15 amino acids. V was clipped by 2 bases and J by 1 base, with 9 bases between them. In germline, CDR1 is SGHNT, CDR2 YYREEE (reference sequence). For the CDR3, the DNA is TGTGCCAGCAGCTTCGGGACTCAGAACACCGGGGAGCTGTTTTTT. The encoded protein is CASSFGTQNTGELFF.

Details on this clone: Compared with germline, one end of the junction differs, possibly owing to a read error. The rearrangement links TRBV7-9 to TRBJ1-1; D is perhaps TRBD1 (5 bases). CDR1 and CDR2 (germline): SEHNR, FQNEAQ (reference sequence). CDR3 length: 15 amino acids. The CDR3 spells CSSSLGAISNTEAFF. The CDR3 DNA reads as TGTTCCAGCAGCTTAGGGGCCATATCGAACACTGAAGCTTTCTTT.

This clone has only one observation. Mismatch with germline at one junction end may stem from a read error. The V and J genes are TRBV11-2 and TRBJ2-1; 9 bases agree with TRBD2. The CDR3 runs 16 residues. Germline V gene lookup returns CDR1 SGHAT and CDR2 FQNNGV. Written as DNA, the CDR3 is TGTGTCAGCAGCTTAGATTTGGGACTAGCTCCCGATGAGCAGTTCTTC. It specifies CVSSLDLGLAPDEQFF. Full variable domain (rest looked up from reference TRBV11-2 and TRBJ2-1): EAGVAQSPRYKIIEKRQSVAFWCNPISGHATLYWYQQILGQGPKLLIQFQNNGVVDDSQLPKDRFSAERLKGVDSTLKIQPAKLEDSAVYLCVSSLDLGLAPDEQFFGPGTRLTVL.

CDR3 in amino acids: CASSLDSAEQPQHF. CDR3 bases: TGCGCCAGCAGCTTGGACTCGGCGGAACAGCCCCAGCATTTT. V gene TRBV5-1 combines with J gene TRBJ1-5; unclear D gene. CDR3 length: 14 amino acids. The V end was cut by 0 bases, the J end by 7 bases, with 11 bases between. From germline, CDR1 is SGHRS and CDR2 YFSETQ.

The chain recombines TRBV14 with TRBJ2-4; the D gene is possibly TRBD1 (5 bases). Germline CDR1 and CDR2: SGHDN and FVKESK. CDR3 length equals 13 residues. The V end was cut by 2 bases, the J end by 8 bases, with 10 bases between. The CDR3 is CASSQMGRDIQYF. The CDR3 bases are TGTGCCAGCAGCCAAATGGGGCGAGACATTCAGTACTTC. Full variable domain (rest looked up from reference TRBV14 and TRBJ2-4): EAGVTQFPSHSVIEKGQTVTLRCDPISGHDNLYWYRRVMGKEIKFLLHFVKESKQDESGMPNNRFLAERTGGTYSTLKVQPAELEDSGVYFCASSQMGRDIQYFGAGTRLSVL.

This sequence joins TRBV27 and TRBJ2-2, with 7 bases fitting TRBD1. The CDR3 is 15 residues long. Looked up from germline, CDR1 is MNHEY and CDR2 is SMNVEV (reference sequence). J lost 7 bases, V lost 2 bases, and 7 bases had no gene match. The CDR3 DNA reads TGTGCCAGCAGTTTAAGACAGGGAAGTAGCGGGGAGCTGTTTTTT. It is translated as CASSLRQGSSGELFF.

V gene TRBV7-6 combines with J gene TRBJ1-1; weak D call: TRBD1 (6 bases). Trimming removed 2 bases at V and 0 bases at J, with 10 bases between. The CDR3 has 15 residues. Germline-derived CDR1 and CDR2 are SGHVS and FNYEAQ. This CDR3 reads CASSLPRGVNTEAFF. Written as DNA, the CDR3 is TGTGCCAGCAGCTTACCCAGGGGAGTGAACACTGAAGCTTTCTTT.

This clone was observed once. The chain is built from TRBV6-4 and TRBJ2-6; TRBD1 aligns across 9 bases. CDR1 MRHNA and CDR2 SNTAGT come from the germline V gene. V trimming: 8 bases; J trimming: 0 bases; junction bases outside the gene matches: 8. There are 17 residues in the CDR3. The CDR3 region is CASSSGTGPSGANVLTF. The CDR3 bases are TGTGCCAGCTCCTCCGGGACAGGGCCCTCTGGGGCCAACGTCCTGACTTTC.

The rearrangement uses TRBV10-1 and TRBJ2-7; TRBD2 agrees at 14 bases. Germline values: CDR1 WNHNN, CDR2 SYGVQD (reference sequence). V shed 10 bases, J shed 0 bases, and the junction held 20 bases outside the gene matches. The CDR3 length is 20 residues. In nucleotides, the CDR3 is TGCGCCACCACACAAGGGACTAGCGGGAGTTCTTCAAAAAGCTCCTACGAGCAGTACGTC. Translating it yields CATTQGTSGSSSKSSYEQYV.

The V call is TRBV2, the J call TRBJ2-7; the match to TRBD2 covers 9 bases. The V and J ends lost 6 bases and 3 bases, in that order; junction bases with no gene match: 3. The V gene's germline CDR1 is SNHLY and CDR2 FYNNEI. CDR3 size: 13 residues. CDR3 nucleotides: TGTGCCAGCAGGACTAGCGGCGACTACGAGCAGTACGTC. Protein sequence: CASRTSGDYEQYV.

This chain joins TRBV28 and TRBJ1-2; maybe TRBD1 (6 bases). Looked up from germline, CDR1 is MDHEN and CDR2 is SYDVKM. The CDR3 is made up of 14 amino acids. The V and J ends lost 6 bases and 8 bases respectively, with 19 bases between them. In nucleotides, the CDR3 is TGTGCCAGCAGACATGGTCAGCGGGACACAGGCTACACCTTC. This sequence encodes CASRHGQRDTGYTF.

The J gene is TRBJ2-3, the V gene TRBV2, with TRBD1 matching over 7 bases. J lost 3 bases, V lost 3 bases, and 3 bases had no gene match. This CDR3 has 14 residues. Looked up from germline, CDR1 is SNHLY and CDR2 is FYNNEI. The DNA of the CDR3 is TGTGCCAGCAGTGAGTACAGGGGTACAGATACGCAGTATTTT. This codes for CASSEYRGTDTQYF.

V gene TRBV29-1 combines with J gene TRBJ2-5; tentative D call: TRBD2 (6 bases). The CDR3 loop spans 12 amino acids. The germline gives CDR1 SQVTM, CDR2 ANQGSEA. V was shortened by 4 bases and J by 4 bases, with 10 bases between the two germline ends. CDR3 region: CSVAAGRETQYF. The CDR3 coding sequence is TGCAGCGTTGCGGCGGGGAGAGAGACCCAGTACTTC. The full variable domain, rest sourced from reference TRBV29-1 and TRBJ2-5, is SAVISQKPSRDICQRGTSLTIQCQVDSQVTMMFWYRQQPGQSLTLIATANQGSEATYESGFVIDKFPISRPNLTFSTLTVSNMSPEDSSIYLCSVAAGRETQYFGPGTRLLVL.

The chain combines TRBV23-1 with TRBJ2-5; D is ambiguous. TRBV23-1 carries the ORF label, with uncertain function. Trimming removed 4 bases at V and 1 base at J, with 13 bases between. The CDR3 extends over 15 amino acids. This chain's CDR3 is CASSLYLYSQETQYF. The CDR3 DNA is TGCGCCAGCAGTCTATACCTATACAGCCAAGAGACCCAGTACTTC.

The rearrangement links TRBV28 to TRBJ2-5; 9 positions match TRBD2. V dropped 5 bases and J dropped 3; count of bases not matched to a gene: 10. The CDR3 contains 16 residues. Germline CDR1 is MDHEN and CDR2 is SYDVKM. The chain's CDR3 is CASSPLPRGGEETQYF. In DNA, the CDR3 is TGTGCCAGCAGTCCGCTACCGCGGGGGGGAGAAGAGACCCAGTACTTC.

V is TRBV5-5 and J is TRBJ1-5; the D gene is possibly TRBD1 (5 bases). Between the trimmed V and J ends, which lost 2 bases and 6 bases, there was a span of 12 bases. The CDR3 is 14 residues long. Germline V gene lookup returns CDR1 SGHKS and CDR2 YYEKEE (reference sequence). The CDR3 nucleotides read TGTGCCAGCAGCTTTGGGGAGGGGAGTCAGCCCCAGCATTTT. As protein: CASSFGEGSQPQHF.

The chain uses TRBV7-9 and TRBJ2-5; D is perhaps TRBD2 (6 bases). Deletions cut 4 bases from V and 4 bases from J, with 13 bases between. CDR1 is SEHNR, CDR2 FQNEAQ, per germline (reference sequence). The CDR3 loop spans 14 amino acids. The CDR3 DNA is TGTGCCAGCAGCTCCATCTACGGGGGAGAGACCCAGTACTTC. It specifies CASSSIYGGETQYF. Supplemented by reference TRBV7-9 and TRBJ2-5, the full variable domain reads DTGVSQNPRHKITKRGQNVTFRCDPISEHNRLYWYRQTLGQGPEFLTYFQNEAQLEKSRLLSDRFSAERPKGSFSTLEIQRTEQGDSAMYLCASSSIYGGETQYFGPGTRLLVL.